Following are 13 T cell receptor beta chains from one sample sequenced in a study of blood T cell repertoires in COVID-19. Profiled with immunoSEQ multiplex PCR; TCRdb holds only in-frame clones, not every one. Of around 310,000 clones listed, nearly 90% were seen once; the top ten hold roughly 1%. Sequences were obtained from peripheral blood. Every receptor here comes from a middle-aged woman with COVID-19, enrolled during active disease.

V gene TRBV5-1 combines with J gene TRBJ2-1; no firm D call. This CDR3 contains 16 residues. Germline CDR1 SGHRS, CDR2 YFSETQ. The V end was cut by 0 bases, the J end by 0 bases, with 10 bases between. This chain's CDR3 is CASSLGPSNSYNEQFF. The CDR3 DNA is TGCGCCAGCAGCTTGGGGCCATCAAACTCCTACAATGAGCAGTTCTTC. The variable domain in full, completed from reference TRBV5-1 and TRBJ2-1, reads KAGVTQTPRYLIKTRGQQVTLSCSPISGHRSVSWYQQTPGQGLQFLFEYFSETQRNKGNFPGRFSGRQFSNSRSEMNVSTLELGDSALYLCASSLGPSNSYNEQFFGPGTRLTVL.

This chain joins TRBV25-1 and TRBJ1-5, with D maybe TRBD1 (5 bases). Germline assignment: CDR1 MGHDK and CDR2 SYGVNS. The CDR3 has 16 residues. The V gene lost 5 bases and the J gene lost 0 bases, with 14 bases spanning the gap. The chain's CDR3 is CASSLRWTNSNQPQHF. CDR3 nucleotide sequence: TGTGCCAGCAGTTTAAGGTGGACAAATAGCAATCAGCCCCAGCATTTT.

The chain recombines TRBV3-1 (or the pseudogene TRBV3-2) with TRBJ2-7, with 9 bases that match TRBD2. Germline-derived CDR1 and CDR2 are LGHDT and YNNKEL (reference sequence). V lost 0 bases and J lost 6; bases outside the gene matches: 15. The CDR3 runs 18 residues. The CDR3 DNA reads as TGTGCCAGCAGCCAAGATACGCCCCCCGGGACTAGCACGCGCGAGCAGTACTTC. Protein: CASSQDTPPGTSTREQYF.

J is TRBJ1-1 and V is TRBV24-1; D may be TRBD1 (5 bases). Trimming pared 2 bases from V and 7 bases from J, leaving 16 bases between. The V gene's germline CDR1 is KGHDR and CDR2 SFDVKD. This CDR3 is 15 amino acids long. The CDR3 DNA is TGTGCCACCAGTGATTCCGGCAGGGATGTAGGTGAAGCTTTCTTT. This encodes CATSDSGRDVGEAFF.

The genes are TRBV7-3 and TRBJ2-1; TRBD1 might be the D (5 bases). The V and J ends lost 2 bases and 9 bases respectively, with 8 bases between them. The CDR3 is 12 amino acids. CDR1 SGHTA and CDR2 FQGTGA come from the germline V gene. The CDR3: CASSLQGGEQFF. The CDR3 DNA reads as TGTGCCAGCAGCTTACAGGGTGGTGAGCAGTTCTTC.

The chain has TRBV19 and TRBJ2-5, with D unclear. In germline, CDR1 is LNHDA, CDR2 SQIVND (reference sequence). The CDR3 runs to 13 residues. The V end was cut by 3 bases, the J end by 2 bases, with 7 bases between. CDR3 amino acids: CASSITTQETQYF. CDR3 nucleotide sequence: TGTGCCAGTAGTATCACCACACAAGAGACCCAGTACTTC.

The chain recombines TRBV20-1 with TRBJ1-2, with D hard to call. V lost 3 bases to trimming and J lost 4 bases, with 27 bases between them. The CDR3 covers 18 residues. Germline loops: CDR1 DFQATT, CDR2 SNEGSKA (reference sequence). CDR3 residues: CSASAGSSPRGNFYGYTF. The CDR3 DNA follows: TGCAGTGCTAGTGCGGGGTCCTCTCCCCGGGGTAACTTCTATGGCTACACCTTC.

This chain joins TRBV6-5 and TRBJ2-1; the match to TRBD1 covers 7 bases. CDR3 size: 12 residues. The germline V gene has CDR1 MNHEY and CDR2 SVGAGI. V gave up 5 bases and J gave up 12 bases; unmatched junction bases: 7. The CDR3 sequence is CASSHRGSGQFF. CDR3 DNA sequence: TGTGCCAGCAGTCACAGGGGATCGGGGCAGTTCTTC.

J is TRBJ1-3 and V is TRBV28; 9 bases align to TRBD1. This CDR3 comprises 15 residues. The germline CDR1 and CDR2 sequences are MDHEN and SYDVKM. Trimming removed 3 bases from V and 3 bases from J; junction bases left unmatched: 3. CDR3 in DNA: TGTGCCAGCAGTTTGAGACAGGGGGGTGGAAACACCATATATTTT. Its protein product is CASSLRQGGGNTIYF.

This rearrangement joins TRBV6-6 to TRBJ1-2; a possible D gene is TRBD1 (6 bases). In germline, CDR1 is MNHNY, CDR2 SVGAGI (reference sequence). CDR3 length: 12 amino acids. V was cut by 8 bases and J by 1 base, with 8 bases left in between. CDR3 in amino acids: CASLDSNYGYTF. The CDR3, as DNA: TGTGCCAGCCTGGACAGTAACTATGGCTACACCTTC.

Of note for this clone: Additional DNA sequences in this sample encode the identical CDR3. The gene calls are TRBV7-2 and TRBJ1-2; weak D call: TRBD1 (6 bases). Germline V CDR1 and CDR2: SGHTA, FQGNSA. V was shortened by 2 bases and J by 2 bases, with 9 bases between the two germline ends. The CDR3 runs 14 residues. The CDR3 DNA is TGTGCCAGCAGCTTAAACCAGGGGAACTATGGCTACACCTTC. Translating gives CASSLNQGNYGYTF.

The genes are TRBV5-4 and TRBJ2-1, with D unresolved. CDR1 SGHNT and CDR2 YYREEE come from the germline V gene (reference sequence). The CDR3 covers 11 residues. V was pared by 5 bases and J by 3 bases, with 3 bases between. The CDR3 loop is CASSSYNEQFF. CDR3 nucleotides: TGTGCCAGCAGTAGCTACAATGAGCAGTTCTTC. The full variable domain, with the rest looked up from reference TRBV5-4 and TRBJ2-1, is ETGVTQSPTHLIKTRGQQVTLRCSSQSGHNTVSWYQQALGQGPQFIFQYYREEENGRGNFPPRFSGLQFPNYSSELNVNALELDDSALYLCASSSYNEQFFGPGTRLTVL.

The CDR3 DNA sequence: TGTGCCAGCAGTCCCCTCCTCGGACAAGACTACGAGCAGTACTTC. This gives the protein CASSPLLGQDYEQYF. The J gene is TRBJ2-7, the V gene TRBV28, with a weak D call TRBD1 (5 bases). V was clipped by 5 bases and J by 3 bases, with 17 bases between them. The CDR3 consists of 15 residues. Germline loops: CDR1 MDHEN, CDR2 SYDVKM.